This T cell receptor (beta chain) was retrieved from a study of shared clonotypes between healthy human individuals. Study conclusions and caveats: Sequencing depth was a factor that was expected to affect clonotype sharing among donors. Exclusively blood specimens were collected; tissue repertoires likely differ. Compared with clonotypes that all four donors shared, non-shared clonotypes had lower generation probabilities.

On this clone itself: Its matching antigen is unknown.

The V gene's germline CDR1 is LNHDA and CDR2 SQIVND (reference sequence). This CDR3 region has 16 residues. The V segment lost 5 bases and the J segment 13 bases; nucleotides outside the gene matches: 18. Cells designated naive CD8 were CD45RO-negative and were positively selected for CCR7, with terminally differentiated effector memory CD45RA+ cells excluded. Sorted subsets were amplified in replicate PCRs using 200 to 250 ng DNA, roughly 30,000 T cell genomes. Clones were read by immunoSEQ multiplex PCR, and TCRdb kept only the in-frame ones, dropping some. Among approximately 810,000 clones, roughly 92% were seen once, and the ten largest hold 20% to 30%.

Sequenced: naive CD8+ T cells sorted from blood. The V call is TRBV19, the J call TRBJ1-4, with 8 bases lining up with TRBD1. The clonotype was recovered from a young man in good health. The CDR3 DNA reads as TGTGCCAGTAGTCCCTCAGGGGGCCGTGGACCCGGGGGACTGTTTTTT. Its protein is CASSPSGGRGPGGLFF.